This is a list of T cell receptor beta chains from one sample in a study of identical twins. TCRdb re-called the 5' RACE reads through MiXCR, storing one row per CDR3 protein. The sample contains 700,000 or so distinct CDR3 sequences, 8.6% of which appear only once. These data were also reused for a study on yellow fever vaccine responses in identical twins.

Specimen: PBMCs. These receptors were collected from a woman younger than 35 in good health. The CDR3 runs from the conserved cysteine through the conserved F or W. Clone size is given for some rows only: seen once, a few or many times, or a class if the clone is expanded.

clone size	V gene	J gene	CDR3 protein
many	TRBV29-1	TRBJ2-7	CSARQSSYEQYF
-	TRBV4-3	TRBJ2-1	CASSQEAGGPWNEQFF
few	TRBV12-3/TRBV12-4	TRBJ2-7	CASSFYRGATNSEQYF
few	TRBV27	TRBJ2-7	CASSSKTGLWNEQYF
few	TRBV12-3/TRBV12-4	TRBJ2-1	CASTIRLDVGGEQFF
many	TRBV24-1	TRBJ2-1	CATSDPRLAGDDEQFF
-	TRBV28	TRBJ2-7	CASSLRAGPEQYF
few	TRBV12-3/TRBV12-4	TRBJ2-7	CASRAGIYEQYF
-	TRBV20-1	TRBJ2-5	CSAGGPSGQETQYF
-	TRBV12-2	TRBJ1-6	CASRGHNSPLHF
-	TRBV7-6	TRBJ2-3	CASMGPSTDTQYF
-	TRBV6-2/TRBV6-3	TRBJ2-1	CASSYSSGRLDNEQFF
-	TRBV7-2	TRBJ1-4	CASSLEPVRGEKLFF
-	TRBV3-1	TRBJ2-4	CASSLTGAPQNIQYF
-	TRBV5-6	TRBJ2-5	CASSLRTSAETQYF
few	TRBV24-1	TRBJ2-1	CATSEGGQSSYNEQFF